Listed here is a single TCR beta chain. Its antigen is undetermined. As defined, naive CD8 cells were CD45RO-negative and positively selected for CCR7, with terminally differentiated effector memory CD45RA+ cells excluded. This entry comes from a study of shared clonotypes between healthy human individuals. The assay used deep level. Libraries were prepared by immunoSEQ multiplex PCR; TCRdb keeps only in-frame clonotypes and omits some of them. The repertoire holds 2 million or so clones, with about 94% as singletons. Study results and limitations: Investigators collected only blood, and repertoires in tissues likely differ. Estimated richness was generally greater in naive than memory subsets. Sequencing depth was predicted to influence how clonotypes are shared among donors.

Germline V gene sequence: CDR1 SGHNT, CDR2 YENEEA. Trimming pared 5 bases from V and 4 bases from J, leaving 10 bases between. CDR3 length: 13 amino acids. The origin of this receptor is a man between 18 and 35 years old in good health. The J gene is TRBJ2-3, the V gene TRBV11-3; D is perhaps TRBD2 (5 bases). The sequenced material came from naive CD8+ T cells sorted from blood. For the CDR3, the DNA is TGTGCCAGCAGCGAAGGGAGTGCAGATACGCAGTATTTT. Translated: CASSEGSADTQYF.